The source of this T cell receptor beta chain is a study of T-cell reconstitution after alpha-beta-depleted transplantation in children. A library of TCRbeta sequences, prepared with unique molecular identifiers, was generated. TCRdb reanalysed the PCR reads using MiXCR and keeps one entry per CDR3 protein. Of a few hundred thousand distinct CDR3 sequences listed, 9.5% to 15% were seen once; the top ten hold 5% to 6%. This sample comprised PBMCs from the stem cell graft donor, obtained from the stem cell graft. This sequence originates from a human donor who donated a stem cell graft to a child with combined immunodeficiency.

CDR3 sequence reads: CASSFSGGPLPDTQYF. The DNA of the CDR3 is TGTGCCAGCAGCTTCTCGGGGGGGCCCCTCCCTGATACGCAGTATTTT. The chain joins TRBV9 to TRBJ2-3; 8 nucleotides align to TRBD2. Germline-derived CDR1 and CDR2 are SGDLS and YYNGEE. J was trimmed by 6 bases and V by 4 bases; bases with no gene match: 13. CDR3 length: 16 amino acids.